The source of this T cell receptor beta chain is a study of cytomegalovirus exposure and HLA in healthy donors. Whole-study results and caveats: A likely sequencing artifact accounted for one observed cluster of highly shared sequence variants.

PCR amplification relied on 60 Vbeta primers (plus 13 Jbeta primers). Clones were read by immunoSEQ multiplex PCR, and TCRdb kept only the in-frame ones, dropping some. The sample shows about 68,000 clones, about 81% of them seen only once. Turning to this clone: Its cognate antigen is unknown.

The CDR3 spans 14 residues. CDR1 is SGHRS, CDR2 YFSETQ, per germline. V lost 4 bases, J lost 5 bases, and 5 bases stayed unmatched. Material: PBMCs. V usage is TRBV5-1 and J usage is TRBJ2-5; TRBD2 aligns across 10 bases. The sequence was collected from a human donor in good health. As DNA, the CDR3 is TGCGCCAGCAGCGAGCGGGGGGGCCTGGAGACCCAGTACTTC. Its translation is CASSERGGLETQYF. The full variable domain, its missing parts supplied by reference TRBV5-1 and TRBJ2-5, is KAGVTQTPRYLIKTRGQQVTLSCSPISGHRSVSWYQQTPGQGLQFLFEYFSETQRNKGNFPGRFSGRQFSNSRSEMNVSTLELGDSALYLCASSERGGLETQYFGPGTRLLVL.